This T cell receptor beta chain was captured in a study of cytomegalovirus exposure and HLA in healthy donors. The study drew the donors from its approximately 110-subject validation cohort, separate from the approximately 700-subject first cohort. The CDR3 contains 12 residues. Trimming took 4 bases from V and 5 from J; bases not matched to a gene: 2. CDR1 is SGDLS, CDR2 YYNGEE, per germline. Clones were sequenced by immunoSEQ multiplex PCR, and TCRdb holds only the in-frame ones, with some missing. The data hold 190,000 or so clones, with 80% to 85% observed a single time. This clone was seen a few times. Antigen: not known. Whole-study results and caveats: Despite most TCR sequences being rare, some public TCRs occurred in many donors. The tendency of first-cohort TCR clusters to co-occur in the roughly 110 validation repertoires was identified by a subsequent analysis. In vitro experiments confirmed that a few CMV-associated chains were specific for CMV antigens.

The TCR originated in a woman aged 18-35 years in good health and CMV-seropositive. V is TRBV9 and J is TRBJ2-7, with TRBD2 identical over 8 bases. Specimen: PBMCs. The CDR3 region has the DNA TGTGCCAGCAGCCCGGGGGGGCACGAGCAGTACTTC. Translation gives CASSPGGHEQYF. The variable domain in full, completed from reference TRBV9 and TRBJ2-7, reads DSGVTQTPKHLITATGQRVTLRCSPRSGDLSVYWYQQSLDQGLQFLIQYYNGEERAKGNILERFSAQQFPDLHSELNLSSLELGDSALYFCASSPGGHEQYFGPGTRLTVT.